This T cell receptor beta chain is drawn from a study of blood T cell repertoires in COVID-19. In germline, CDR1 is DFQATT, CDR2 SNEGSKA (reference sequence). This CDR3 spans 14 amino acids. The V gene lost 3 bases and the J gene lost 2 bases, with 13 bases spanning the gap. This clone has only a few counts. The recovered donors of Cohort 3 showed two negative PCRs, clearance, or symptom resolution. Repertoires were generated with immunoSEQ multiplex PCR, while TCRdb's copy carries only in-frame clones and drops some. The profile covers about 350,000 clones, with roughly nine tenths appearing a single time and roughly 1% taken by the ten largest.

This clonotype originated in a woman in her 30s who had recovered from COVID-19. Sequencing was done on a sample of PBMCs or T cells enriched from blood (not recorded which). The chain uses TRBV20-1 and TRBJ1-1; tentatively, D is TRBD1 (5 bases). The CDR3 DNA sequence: TGCAGTGCTAGTGGTGGGGCCGGCAACACTGAAGCTTTCTTT. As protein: CSASGGAGNTEAFF.